Presented here are 26 T cell receptor beta chains from one specimen sequenced in a study of a mutant IDH1 vaccine in newly diagnosed glioma. Their recognized antigens are unknown. Time point described: week 35, safety follow-up. What each vaccine dose contained was 300 ug of mutant IDH1 20-mer peptide, accompanied by topical imiquimod. This table comes from immunoSEQ multiplex PCR, and its TCRdb copy is limited to in-frame clones, with some not included. This sample has about 32,000 clones, with around 77% found just once. Sample: PBMCs, taken from a glioma patient whose treatment included an IDH1 peptide vaccine. These receptors originate from a man between 35 and 55 years old with glioma. Some clones in this sample may be carry-over from other donors' samples.

This clone has more than one count but fewer than ten. The rearrangement uses TRBV5-1 and TRBJ1-3; D unresolved. Trimming cost V 3 bases and J 3 bases, with 4 bases left between them. There are 12 residues in the CDR3. Germline CDR1 is SGHRS and CDR2 is YFSETQ. As DNA, the CDR3 is TGCGCCAGCAGCTCTGATGGAAACACCATATATTTT. Its translation is CASSSDGNTIYF.

This CDR3 reads CASSKDRGANEQFF. DNA of the CDR3: TGTGCCAGCAGTAAGGACAGGGGTGCGAATGAGCAGTTCTTC. This rearrangement joins TRBV6-1 to TRBJ2-1; 9 positions match TRBD1. The CDR3 extends over 14 amino acids. Trimming cost V 5 bases and J 7 bases; bases outside gene matches: 6. CDR1 and CDR2 from the germline V gene are MNHNS and SASEGT.

Judged by abundance, this clone is large. The J gene is TRBJ1-1, the V gene TRBV4-1, with D perhaps TRBD1 (6 bases). The V gene lost 5 bases and the J gene lost 8 bases, with 6 bases spanning the gap. Germline loops: CDR1 MGHRA, CDR2 YSYEKL. There are 10 residues in the CDR3. CDR3 in amino acids: CASSGTEAFF. The CDR3 bases are TGCGCCAGCAGCGGGACAGAAGCTTTCTTT.

This sequence joins TRBV2 and TRBJ2-7, with D perhaps TRBD1 (6 bases). The V gene lost 4 bases and the J gene lost 4 bases, with 14 bases spanning the gap. Germline V gives CDR1 SNHLY, CDR2 FYNNEI. The CDR3 contains 14 residues. This CDR3 is CASSVGTSQYEQYF. The CDR3, as DNA: TGTGCCAGCAGTGTGGGGACATCGCAATACGAGCAGTACTTC.

For the CDR3, the DNA is TGTGCCAGCAGTCGGGACAGGGAACACAATCAGCCCCAGCATTTT. It yields the protein CASSRDREHNQPQHF. The chain employs TRBV6-5 and TRBJ1-5; 9 bases are shared with TRBD1. The junction had 5 bases not matched to a gene; V was cut back by 5 bases and J by 3 bases. Germline CDR1 reads MNHEY; CDR2 reads SVGAGI. The CDR3 totals 15 residues.

The chain carries TRBV29-1 and TRBJ1-1; D is perhaps TRBD1 (5 bases). The CDR3 is made up of 12 amino acids. Trimming took 7 bases from V and 4 from J, leaving 13 bases between them. Per germline, CDR1 SQVTM and CDR2 ANQGSEA. CDR3: CSGRVTGTEAFF. DNA for the CDR3: TGCAGCGGCAGGGTGACCGGCACTGAAGCTTTCTTT.

This clone was detected a few times. The chain carries TRBV7-2 and TRBJ1-1; 8 bases align to TRBD1. V shed 3 bases and J 3 bases; nucleotides not matched to a gene: 12. The germline V gene has CDR1 SGHTA and CDR2 FQGNSA. This CDR3 contains 17 residues. CDR3 amino acids: CASSFLPGGLLHTEAFF. The CDR3 DNA is TGTGCCAGCAGCTTTCTACCAGGGGGCCTTTTACACACTGAAGCTTTCTTT.

V is TRBV27 and J is TRBJ1-2; 9 nucleotides match TRBD1. The CDR3 is 13 amino acids. Trimming took 6 bases from V and 8 from J; bases not matched to a gene: 7. The germline V gene encodes CDR1 MNHEY and CDR2 SMNVEV (reference sequence). CDR3 coding DNA: TGTGCCAGCAGGACGGGGACAGGGAGCGGCTACACCTTC. Amino acids: CASRTGTGSGYTF.

In DNA, the CDR3 is TGTGCCTGGAGAGCCGGGACAGAGAACACTGAAGCTTTCTTT. Translation gives CAWRAGTENTEAFF. The chain employs TRBV30 and TRBJ1-1; 7 bases align to TRBD1. Germline values: CDR1 GTSNPN, CDR2 SVGIG (reference sequence). Unmatched junction bases numbered 5, after V lost 3 bases and J lost 1 base. The CDR3 is made up of 14 amino acids.

The chain uses TRBV6-1 and TRBJ1-1; D uncertain. Germline CDR1 is MNHNS and CDR2 is SASEGT. This CDR3 comprises 13 residues. The V gene lost 2 bases and the J gene lost 4 bases, with 8 bases spanning the gap. In nucleotides, the CDR3 is TGTGCCAGCAGTGAATGGGAGTCCACTGAAGCTTTCTTT. As protein: CASSEWESTEAFF.

V usage is TRBV7-6 and J usage is TRBJ2-3, with D perhaps being TRBD1 or TRBD2 (6 bases each). CDR1 and CDR2 from the germline V gene are SGHVS and FNYEAQ. There are 16 residues in the CDR3. The germline V and J ends were trimmed by 4 bases and 5 bases, with 19 bases remaining between them. The CDR3 region has the DNA TGTGCCAGCAGCTGGGGGTGGAGGGGGATCGGAGATACGCAGTATTTT. Translating it yields CASSWGWRGIGDTQYF.

CDR3 nucleotides: TGCAGCGTTGAAGGACTGTACTTC. It encodes CSVEGLYF. The V call is TRBV29-1, the J call TRBJ2-5; D uncertain. CDR3 length equals 8 residues. The V end lost 1 base, the J end lost 13 bases, and 4 bases lay between the germline ends. Germline V gene lookup returns CDR1 SQVTM and CDR2 ANQGSEA.

This clone was detected only once. This sequence joins TRBV5-1 and TRBJ1-1, with no clear D. CDR1 is SGHRS, CDR2 YFSETQ, per germline. V was cut by 4 bases and J by 6 bases, with 13 bases left in between. The CDR3 sequence is 13 residues long. The CDR3 nucleotides read TGCGCCAGCAGCACAACTGCCGTACCTGAAGCTTTCTTT. Translation: CASSTTAVPEAFF.

J is TRBJ1-4 and V is TRBV5-1; no clear D. The length of the CDR3 is 15 residues. Deletions cut 4 bases from V and 3 bases from J, with 13 bases between. Germline V gene sequence: CDR1 SGHRS, CDR2 YFSETQ. CDR3 DNA: TGCGCCAGCAGCCAATCAGGAGTATCTAATGAAAAACTGTTTTTT. This encodes CASSQSGVSNEKLFF. Supplemented by reference TRBV5-1 and TRBJ1-4, the full variable domain reads KAGVTQTPRYLIKTRGQQVTLSCSPISGHRSVSWYQQTPGQGLQFLFEYFSETQRNKGNFPGRFSGRQFSNSRSEMNVSTLELGDSALYLCASSQSGVSNEKLFFGSGTQLSVL.

Only one count was recorded for this clone. This chain links TRBV4-1 with TRBJ1-1; possible D gene TRBD1, 6 bases. The CDR3 is 16 amino acids. V lost 5 bases and J lost 5, with 21 bases in between. In germline, CDR1 is MGHRA, CDR2 YSYEKL. The CDR3 DNA sequence: TGCGCCAGCAGCAAACGAGCACAGGGAGAGGAAACTGAAGCTTTCTTT. Protein: CASSKRAQGEETEAFF.

A few counts support this clone. The genes are TRBV30 and TRBJ1-5; D not certain. This CDR3 contains 15 residues. Germline assignment: CDR1 GTSNPN and CDR2 SVGIG (reference sequence). V was trimmed by 4 bases and J by 1 base, leaving 14 bases between them. The CDR3 loop is CAWNPGDGSNQPQHF. CDR3 DNA: TGTGCCTGGAATCCAGGAGACGGCAGCAATCAGCCCCAGCATTTT.

The chain has TRBV4-1 and TRBJ2-3; 9 bases align to TRBD2. Trimming removed 4 bases from V and 0 bases from J; junction bases left unmatched: 20. Germline V gene sequence: CDR1 MGHRA, CDR2 YSYEKL. The CDR3 extends over 21 amino acids. The CDR3 DNA reads as TGCGCCAGCAGCCTAAGGACTTTTGGACTAGCGCTGGAACCTAGCACAGATACGCAGTATTTT. This sequence encodes CASSLRTFGLALEPSTDTQYF.

The V and J genes are TRBV30 and TRBJ2-6; possible D gene TRBD1, 6 bases. The V end lost 3 bases, the J end lost 2 bases, and 11 bases lay between the germline ends. Germline values: CDR1 GTSNPN, CDR2 SVGIG (reference sequence). The CDR3 covers 15 residues. Here the CDR3 DNA reads TGTGCCTGGAGCTCAGGGGATCCTGGGGCCAACGTCCTGACTTTC. Translating gives CAWSSGDPGANVLTF.

The chain couples TRBV5-6 to TRBJ1-2; D might be TRBD1 (5 bases). Deletions cut 4 bases from V and 8 bases from J, with 18 bases between. In germline, CDR1 is SGHDT, CDR2 YYEEEE. The CDR3 consists of 14 residues. The DNA for the CDR3 is TGTGCCAGCAGCGCGGGACCGAATACCTACGGCTACACCTTC. Protein: CASSAGPNTYGYTF. The whole variable domain, filled in from reference TRBV5-6 and TRBJ1-2, reads DAGVTQSPTHLIKTRGQQVTLRCSPKSGHDTVSWYQQALGQGPQFIFQYYEEEERQRGNFPDRFSGHQFPNYSSELNVNALLLGDSALYLCASSAGPNTYGYTFGSGTRLTVV.

The rearrangement joins TRBV30 to TRBJ2-1; weak D call: TRBD2 (5 bases). The germline gives CDR1 GTSNPN, CDR2 SVGIG (reference sequence). Trimming took 1 base from V and 4 from J, leaving 8 bases between them. The CDR3 loop spans 13 amino acids. The CDR3 loop reads CAWSADSYNEQFF. The CDR3 bases are TGTGCCTGGAGTGCGGACTCTTACAATGAGCAGTTCTTC.

The chain links TRBV5-6 to TRBJ1-2; TRBD1 might be the D (6 bases). The CDR3 covers 15 residues. Germline CDR1 is SGHDT and CDR2 is YYEEEE. Trimming took 6 bases from V and 8 from J, leaving 23 bases between them. The CDR3 DNA reads TGTGCCAGCAACCTAGGCAGGGGAGCTTTTTGGGGCTACACCTTC. This sequence encodes CASNLGRGAFWGYTF.

This rearrangement joins TRBV30 to TRBJ1-5; maybe TRBD1 (5 bases). CDR3 length equals 13 residues. Germline V gene sequence: CDR1 GTSNPN, CDR2 SVGIG (reference sequence). With 7 bases removed from V and 0 bases from J, the gap between germline ends came to 10 bases. The CDR3: CASQGHSNQPQHF. CDR3 nucleotides: TGTGCCTCCCAGGGTCATAGCAATCAGCCCCAGCATTTT. The entire variable domain, with the rest obtained from reference TRBV30 and TRBJ1-5, is as follows: SQTIHQWPATLVQPVGSPLSLECTVEGTSNPNLYWYRQAAGRGLQLLFYSVGIGQISSEVPQNLSASRPQDRQFILSSKKLLLSDSGFYLCASQGHSNQPQHFGDGTRLSIL.

The chain couples TRBV5-1 to TRBJ2-2, with TRBD2 identical over 10 bases. The germline gives CDR1 SGHRS, CDR2 YFSETQ. CDR3 length equals 16 residues. J was trimmed by 1 base and V by 4 bases; bases with no gene match: 4. The CDR3 sequence is CASSPIAGGNTGELFF. The CDR3 DNA reads as TGCGCCAGCAGCCCTATAGCGGGGGGGAACACCGGGGAGCTGTTTTTT.

The CDR3 region has the DNA TGTGCCAGCAGCACCGGCACTAGCGGGCAAGAGACCCAGTACTTC. It translates to CASSTGTSGQETQYF. The rearrangement joins TRBV4-2 to TRBJ2-5; 9 nucleotides match TRBD2. The CDR3 sequence is 15 residues long. Trimming at V came to 5 bases and at J to 2 bases, leaving 6 bases not matched to a gene. CDR1 is LGHNA and CDR2 is YNFKEQ in the germline V gene.

The chain is built from TRBV5-1 and TRBJ2-1; 11 bases line up with TRBD2. Germline V gives CDR1 SGHRS, CDR2 YFSETQ. V was clipped by 4 bases and J by 4 bases; unmatched bases: 10. CDR3 length equals 17 residues. CDR3 nucleotide sequence: TGCGCCAGCAGCCCAGGGAGTAGCGGGGGGGGATACAATGAGCAGTTCTTC. Protein: CASSPGSSGGGYNEQFF.

This rearrangement joins TRBV5-6 to TRBJ2-2, with D possibly TRBD2 on 5 matching bases. This CDR3 contains 15 residues. V lost 2 bases to trimming and J lost 0 bases, with 8 bases between them. Germline CDR1 SGHDT, CDR2 YYEEEE. The CDR3: CASSFGLTNTGELFF. In DNA form, the CDR3 reads TGTGCCAGCAGCTTCGGACTCACGAACACCGGGGAGCTGTTTTTT.